Each of the 16 T cell receptor beta chains below was sequenced from the same sample in a study of T cells in Graves' hyperthyroidism and ophthalmopathy (dated by TCRdb to 2018 to 2020). The method behind the library was multiplex PCR. Sequenced using an Illumina HiSeq 2000. The TCR beta CDR3 regions were amplified from the RNA transcripts. A first-round RT-PCR of the TCR CDR3 used the HTBI primer set with the Qiagen OneStep RT-PCR kit. TCRdb passed the public sequencing reads through fastp at Q25 and MiXCR, retaining productive beta sequences. Entries are consolidated by CDR3 protein sequence, retaining the most common genes and DNA. For this sample the table gives about 270,000 distinct CDR3 sequences, of which 20% to 25% were detected only once. Jointly, the top ten make up roughly 60% of the sample. Sequencing was done on a sample of blood. All receptors come from a man aged 25 to 40 with Graves' ophthalmopathy.

This clonotype was counted ten times or more. V gene TRBV7-2 combines with J gene TRBJ2-7; 9 bases fit TRBD2. Germline V gene sequence: CDR1 SGHTA, CDR2 FQGNSA. CDR3 size: 15 residues. With 1 base clipped from V and 1 base from J, the junction kept 2 bases outside the gene matches. The CDR3 sequence: CASSLEAGGSYEQYF. CDR3 in DNA: TGTGCCAGCAGCTTAGAAGCGGGAGGTTCCTACGAGCAGTACTTC.

This clonotype was observed a few times. The V and J genes are TRBV29-1 and TRBJ2-1; 8 bases are shared with TRBD2. Germline V gene sequence: CDR1 SQVTM, CDR2 ANQGSEA. J gave up 12 bases and V 1 base, and 17 bases lay outside the gene matches. CDR3 size: 16 residues. DNA of the CDR3: TGCAGCGTTGAAGGTGGTCCGGGGCGGGGGGTTTTGGGGCAGTTCTTC. Translating gives CSVEGGPGRGVLGQFF.

The chain is built from TRBV7-3 and TRBJ2-2; D may be TRBD1 (5 bases). Trimming stripped 1 base from V and 1 base from J, with 16 bases between. Per germline, CDR1 SGHTA and CDR2 FQGTGA. This CDR3 region has 18 residues. The CDR3 DNA is TGTGCCAGCAGCTTAAAAGCCCCCGGCCAGGGGAACACCGGGGAGCTGTTTTTT. It translates to CASSLKAPGQGNTGELFF. Using reference TRBV7-3 and TRBJ2-2 for the parts outside the CDR3, the full variable domain is GAGVSQTPSNKVTEKGKYVELRCDPISGHTALYWYRQSLGQGPEFLIYFQGTGAADDSGLPNDRFFAVRPEGSVSTLKIQRTERGDSAVYLCASSLKAPGQGNTGELFFGEGSRLTVL.

The rearrangement uses TRBV6-1 and TRBJ2-1; 8 bases fit TRBD1. The CDR3 has 17 residues. The germline CDR1 and CDR2 sequences are MNHNS and SASEGT. Trimming took 6 bases from V and 4 from J; bases not matched to a gene: 14. CDR3 sequence reads: CASSQTRTGIVYNEQFF. The CDR3 DNA sequence: TGTGCCAGCAGCCAGACCAGGACAGGGATTGTTTACAATGAGCAGTTCTTC.

The chain combines TRBV11-2 with TRBJ1-2; D gene ambiguous. The germline V gene encodes CDR1 SGHAT and CDR2 FQNNGV. CDR3 size: 12 residues. Trimming took 5 bases from V and 8 from J, leaving 12 bases between them. CDR3 sequence: CASSPGPDGYTF. In nucleotides, the CDR3 is TGTGCCAGCAGCCCCGGGCCGGACGGCTACACCTTC.

This clonotype was seen ten or more times. The genes are TRBV6-1 and TRBJ1-1; D call uncertain. This CDR3 spans 14 amino acids. Trimming cost V 3 bases and J 7 bases, with 15 bases left between them. CDR1 MNHNS and CDR2 SASEGT come from the germline V gene. Here the CDR3 reads CASSDRPNTVEAFF. CDR3 sequence (DNA): TGTGCCAGCAGTGATCGGCCAAACACAGTTGAAGCTTTCTTT.

J is TRBJ2-2 and V is TRBV27; the D gene is possibly TRBD1 (5 bases). The CDR3 contains 15 residues. Germline V gene data show CDR1 as MNHEY and CDR2 as SMNVEV (reference sequence). With 6 bases removed from V and 4 bases from J, the gap between germline ends came to 15 bases. The CDR3 DNA sequence: TGTGCCAGCAGCTCCAGGGTTTTTGGCACCGGGGAGCTGTTTTTT. Translation: CASSSRVFGTGELFF.

Only a few counts were recorded for this clonotype. The V and J genes are TRBV18 and TRBJ2-2; D remains ambiguous. In germline, CDR1 is KGHSH, CDR2 LQKENI. CDR3 length: 11 residues. V was trimmed by 6 bases and J by 10 bases, leaving 9 bases between them. CDR3: CASSQSQELFF. DNA of the CDR3: TGTGCCAGCTCGCAGTCCCAGGAGCTGTTTTTT.

This chain uses TRBV27 with TRBJ2-2; a weak D match, TRBD2 (5 bases). The germline V gene encodes CDR1 MNHEY and CDR2 SMNVEV (reference sequence). This CDR3 comprises 14 residues. The V end was cut by 5 bases, the J end by 7 bases, with 14 bases between. CDR3 in DNA: TGTGCCAGCAGTCCGATTTCCGGGATCGGGGAGCTGTTTTTT. The encoded protein is CASSPISGIGELFF.

A remark on this clonotype: Possible read error: a much larger clone is one base away. The chain has TRBV11-2 and TRBJ2-5, with TRBD1 identical over 8 bases. Per germline, CDR1 SGHAT and CDR2 FQNNGV. The CDR3 runs 15 residues. The CDR3 bases are TGTGCCGGCAGCTTAGGACAGGGTAACCAAGAGACCCAGTACTTC. It codes for CAGSLGQGNQETQYF. The variable domain in full, completed from reference TRBV11-2 and TRBJ2-5, reads EAGVAQSPRYKIIEKRQSVAFWCNPISGHATLYWYQQILGQGPKLLIQFQNNGVVDDSQLPKDRFSAERLKGVDSTLKIQPAKLEDSAVYLCAGSLGQGNQETQYFGPGTRLLVL.

This clonotype was observed a handful of times. V and J are TRBV15 and TRBJ1-1; D unresolved. Trimming took off 1 base at V and 5 bases at J, with 8 bases between the two ends. The germline gives CDR1 LNHNV, CDR2 YYDKDF (reference sequence). The CDR3 is 13 amino acids. Here the CDR3 reads CATSRARGTEAFF. The CDR3 nucleotides are TGTGCCACCAGCAGAGCCCGGGGAACTGAAGCTTTCTTT.

In this sample, this clonotype turned up a few times. This chain links TRBV6-1 with TRBJ2-1; D call uncertain. The CDR3 sequence is 13 residues long. The V gene's germline CDR1 is MNHNS and CDR2 SASEGT. With 0 bases removed from V and 12 bases from J, the gap between germline ends came to 12 bases. The DNA of the CDR3 is TGTGCCAGCAGTGAAGCCACAAGGCTAACGCAGTTCTTC. The encoded protein is CASSEATRLTQFF.

This clonotype has a single count. The chain combines TRBV6-1 with TRBJ2-5, with D hard to call. CDR1 and CDR2 from the germline V gene are MNHNS and SASEGT. The CDR3 length is 15 residues. The germline V and J ends were trimmed by 1 base and 1 base, with 10 bases remaining between them. The CDR3 sequence: CASSEVGYCQETQYF. Written as DNA, the CDR3 is TGTGCCAGCAGTGAAGTAGGGTACTGCCAAGAGACCCAGTACTTC.

Ten or more counts support this clonotype. This chain uses TRBV14 with TRBJ2-7; D is possibly TRBD2 (5 bases). The CDR3 runs to 17 residues. CDR1 and CDR2 from the germline V gene are SGHDN and FVKESK. V was shortened by 1 base and J by 2 bases, with 18 bases between the two germline ends. The CDR3 DNA follows: TGTGCCAGCAGCCAAGTTATAGGAGGCTATGGAACCTACGAGCAGTACTTC. Amino acids: CASSQVIGGYGTYEQYF.

This clonotype was detected a few times. The chain recombines TRBV20-1 with TRBJ2-1, with 8 bases aligning to TRBD2. Germline-derived CDR1 and CDR2 are DFQATT and SNEGSKA (reference sequence). The trim removed 6 bases at V and 8 bases at J, leaving 6 bases unmatched. The length of the CDR3 is 12 residues. CDR3 DNA: TGCAGTGCCTTACAGCGGGAGTATGAGCAGTTCTTC. Protein sequence: CSALQREYEQFF.

This clonotype was found many times. This sequence joins TRBV11-2 and TRBJ1-2; TRBD1 agrees at 10 bases. With 4 bases clipped from V and 1 base from J, the junction kept 18 bases outside the gene matches. The CDR3 is made up of 20 amino acids. The germline CDR1 and CDR2 sequences are SGHAT and FQNNGV. CDR3 protein: CASSSNTPTGGGGDNYGYTF. The CDR3 DNA follows: TGTGCCAGCAGCTCCAACACCCCGACAGGGGGCGGGGGCGATAACTATGGCTACACCTTC. Using reference TRBV11-2 and TRBJ1-2 for the parts outside the CDR3, the full variable domain is EAGVAQSPRYKIIEKRQSVAFWCNPISGHATLYWYQQILGQGPKLLIQFQNNGVVDDSQLPKDRFSAERLKGVDSTLKIQPAKLEDSAVYLCASSSNTPTGGGGDNYGYTFGSGTRLTVV.